This section outlines one T cell receptor beta chain sequence together with its context. The junction and the germline gene differ at one end; a read error may be behind it. This record belongs to a study of blood T cell repertoires in COVID-19. The overall study: From T cells, B-cell-depleted T cells, or PBMCs came the material, which was cDNA or gDNA.

CDR3 length: 14 residues. Germline lookup yields CDR1 SGHRS and CDR2 YFSETQ. The repertoire was sequenced with immunoSEQ multiplex PCR; TCRdb's copy has only in-frame clones and lacks some. The data show around 23,000 clones, roughly four fifths seen once. This TCR came from a human donor in a cohort sampled during active COVID-19. The V gene is TRBV5-1, the J gene TRBJ2-3; D gene uncertain. Material for sequencing was peripheral blood. CDR3 bases: TGCGCCAGCACCTTGGGAAGACTCACAGATACGCAGTATTTT. The encoded protein is CASTLGRLTDTQYF.